These 18 T cell receptor beta chains were all obtained from the same sample, sequenced in a study of cytomegalovirus exposure and HLA in healthy donors (dated by TCRdb to 2016 to 2017). The library was built by means of the immunoSEQ multiplex PCR assay. The multiplex PCR relied on a mix of 60 forward primers for TCR Vbeta segments and 13 reverse primers for TCR Jbeta segments. Entries here come from immuneACCESS through TCRdb and include only in-frame sequences with V and J called. Some clones fail to appear in such tables; in the studies checked, an unresolved V gene covers under half of the shortfall, and the cause of the remainder is unknown. Here the sample has under 150,000 clones; over 80% occur a single time. The top ten clones comprise approximately 1.1% of the sample. The specimen was PBMCs. The receptors shown here come from a boy younger than 18 in good health and CMV-seronegative.

Only one count was recorded for this clone. Within the sample, other DNA sequences also encode this same CDR3. The gene calls are TRBV7-9 and TRBJ1-1, with a tentative D call TRBD1 (6 bases). The germline CDR1 and CDR2 sequences are SEHNR and FQNEAQ (reference sequence). CDR3 size: 14 residues. Deletions cut 1 base from V and 1 base from J, with 7 bases between. CDR3 nucleotide sequence: TGTGCCAGCAGCTTAGAACAGGGGAACACTGAAGCTTTCTTT. This encodes CASSLEQGNTEAFF.

The genes are TRBV7-3 and TRBJ2-5, with D possibly being TRBD2 (10 bases). The CDR3 is 15 residues long. Germline CDR1 SGHTA, CDR2 FQGTGA. Deletions cut 5 bases from V and 5 bases from J, with 18 bases between. CDR3 residues: CASSQAGGTGETQYF. DNA for the CDR3: TGTGCCAGCAGCCAAGCGGGAGGGACAGGGGAGACCCAGTACTTC.

This clone was observed once. V and J are TRBV30 and TRBJ2-7; D call uncertain. The V end was cut by 5 bases, the J end by 2 bases, with 25 bases between. The CDR3 runs to 17 residues. Germline V gene sequence: CDR1 GTSNPN, CDR2 SVGIG (reference sequence). For the CDR3, the DNA is TGTGCCTGGCCATCGACTCGTGGCTTACCGAGCACCTACGAGCAGTACTTC. Protein product: CAWPSTRGLPSTYEQYF.

The J gene is TRBJ2-1, the V gene TRBV27, with D possibly TRBD1 on 6 matching bases. The germline CDR1 and CDR2 sequences are MNHEY and SMNVEV (reference sequence). The V and J ends lost 2 bases and 5 bases respectively, with 19 bases between them. The length of the CDR3 is 17 residues. The CDR3 DNA reads TGTGCCAGCAGTTTAACGTCCGGGACACCAGTACACAATGAGCAGTTCTTC. Its protein is CASSLTSGTPVHNEQFF.

V and J are TRBV7-9 and TRBJ2-2, with a tentative D call TRBD1 (5 bases). This CDR3 is built from 15 residues. Looked up from germline, CDR1 is SEHNR and CDR2 is FQNEAQ (reference sequence). Between the trimmed V and J ends, which lost 3 bases and 5 bases, there was a span of 13 bases. The chain's CDR3 is CASSFQGSGTGELFF. CDR3 bases: TGTGCCAGCAGCTTCCAGGGTTCGGGTACCGGGGAGCTGTTTTTT.

The chain uses TRBV2 and TRBJ1-4; unclear D gene. Trimming removed 9 bases at V and 8 bases at J, with 19 bases between. The CDR3 consists of 14 residues. Germline CDR1 reads SNHLY; CDR2 reads FYNNEI. The CDR3 nucleotides are TGTGCCAGTGCCGTGGGGTCAGGCGGGGAAAAACTGTTTTTT. Residues: CASAVGSGGEKLFF. Variable domain in full (rest from reference TRBV2 and TRBJ1-4): EPEVTQTPSHQVTQMGQEVILRCVPISNHLYFYWYRQILGQKVEFLVSFYNNEISEKSEIFDDQFSVERPDGSNFTLKIRSTKLEDSAMYFCASAVGSGGEKLFFGSGTQLSVL.

This chain links TRBV18 with TRBJ2-7; D may be TRBD2 (5 bases). The V and J ends lost 3 bases and 1 base respectively, with 16 bases between them. Germline lookup yields CDR1 KGHSH and CDR2 LQKENI. The CDR3 runs 16 residues. CDR3 sequence (DNA): TGTGCCAGCTCACCCTCGGGGATTGGGGTTTCCTACGAGCAGTACTTC. Its translation is CASSPSGIGVSYEQYF.

The chain uses TRBV7-2 and TRBJ1-3; no clear D gene. The ends were cut back, 7 bases at V and 3 bases at J, with 10 bases in the middle. Germline V lookup: CDR1 SGHTA, CDR2 FQGNSA. The CDR3 extends over 13 amino acids. The CDR3 loop is CASTPSVGNTIYF. The CDR3 DNA is TGTGCCAGCACTCCTAGCGTTGGAAACACCATATATTTT.

This chain uses TRBV25-1 with TRBJ2-5, with D possibly being TRBD2 (5 bases). Germline V gene data show CDR1 as MGHDK and CDR2 as SYGVNS. V dropped 8 bases and J dropped 5 bases, with 15 bases sitting between them. This CDR3 contains 13 residues. CDR3 DNA: TGTGCCAGCGGGCGAGGGATGGAGGAGACCCAGTACTTC. Amino acid sequence: CASGRGMEETQYF.

The rearrangement links TRBV10-2 to TRBJ2-7; D possibly corresponds to TRBD2 (5 bases). CDR1 is WSHSY and CDR2 is SAAADI in the germline V gene. V lost 0 bases to trimming and J lost 2 bases, with 20 bases between them. The CDR3 sequence is 18 residues long. CDR3 sequence reads: CASSESQGRAGGTYEQYF. The CDR3 DNA reads as TGCGCCAGCAGTGAGTCCCAAGGACGGGCTGGAGGTACCTACGAGCAGTACTTC.

V is TRBV6-1 and J is TRBJ2-3, with D possibly matching TRBD2 (6 bases). Per germline, CDR1 MNHNS and CDR2 SASEGT. This CDR3 region has 16 residues. V was shortened by 4 bases and J by 1 base, with 15 bases between the two germline ends. The chain's CDR3 is CASSGGWGEGTDTQYF. CDR3 nucleotides: TGTGCCAGCAGTGGAGGTTGGGGGGAGGGCACAGATACGCAGTATTTT.

This clone occurred a few times. This chain's CDR3 is CASSGNDRVYTEAFF. The CDR3 DNA sequence: TGTGCCAGTAGTGGTAACGACAGGGTGTACACTGAAGCTTTCTTT. This chain links TRBV19 with TRBJ1-1, with 7 positions matching TRBD1. The length of the CDR3 is 15 residues. Germline-derived CDR1 and CDR2 are LNHDA and SQIVND (reference sequence). V shed 5 bases and J 3 bases; nucleotides not matched to a gene: 9.

The chain carries TRBV7-9 and TRBJ1-1, with TRBD1 matching over 8 bases. CDR1 and CDR2 from the germline V gene are SEHNR and FQNEAQ (reference sequence). V was clipped by 5 bases and J by 0 bases; unmatched bases: 5. This CDR3 region has 15 residues. As DNA, the CDR3 is TGTGCCAGCAGCCGCGGGACAGGAGTGAACACTGAAGCTTTCTTT. Residues: CASSRGTGVNTEAFF.

V usage is TRBV30 and J usage is TRBJ1-1; D gene uncertain. The germline V gene has CDR1 GTSNPN and CDR2 SVGIG (reference sequence). V was trimmed by 0 bases and J by 0 bases, leaving 8 bases between them. There are 14 residues in the CDR3. The CDR3: CAWSVRGLNTEAFF. The CDR3 region has the DNA TGTGCCTGGAGTGTCCGGGGATTGAACACTGAAGCTTTCTTT.

V is TRBV5-1 and J is TRBJ2-3; the D is unclear. Trimming removed 0 bases at V and 1 base at J, with 9 bases between. Per the germline V gene, CDR1 is SGHRS and CDR2 is YFSETQ. The CDR3 has 15 residues. The CDR3 is CASSLAGWGTDTQYF. As DNA, the CDR3 is TGCGCCAGCAGCTTGGCCGGGTGGGGCACAGATACGCAGTATTTT. The entire variable domain, with the rest obtained from reference TRBV5-1 and TRBJ2-3, is as follows: KAGVTQTPRYLIKTRGQQVTLSCSPISGHRSVSWYQQTPGQGLQFLFEYFSETQRNKGNFPGRFSGRQFSNSRSEMNVSTLELGDSALYLCASSLAGWGTDTQYFGPGTRLTVL.

This chain links TRBV18 with TRBJ1-2, with TRBD1 matching 10 bases. Looked up from germline, CDR1 is KGHSH and CDR2 is LQKENI. The CDR3 consists of 16 residues. V was pared by 2 bases and J by 2 bases, with 5 bases of the junction left unmatched. In nucleotides, the CDR3 is TGTGCCAGCTCACCAGACAGGGGGCGCCGAAACTATGGCTACACCTTC. Its translation is CASSPDRGRRNYGYTF.

The chain combines TRBV4-1 with TRBJ2-1, with D unresolved. Germline assignment: CDR1 MGHRA and CDR2 YSYEKL. The CDR3 covers 17 residues. The V end lost 3 bases, the J end lost 2 bases, and 17 bases lay between the germline ends. CDR3 sequence (DNA): TGCGCCAGCAGCCATCACCTCGGTGCGACACCCTACAATGAGCAGTTCTTC. Encoded protein: CASSHHLGATPYNEQFF.

This chain joins TRBV6-1 and TRBJ1-4; D gene ambiguous. CDR1 and CDR2 (germline): MNHNS, SASEGT. The length of the CDR3 is 13 residues. V was pared by 7 bases and J by 7 bases, with 13 bases between. The CDR3 DNA sequence: TGTGCCAGCAACGTAATCTCGGGTGAAAAACTGTTTTTT. It translates to CASNVISGEKLFF.